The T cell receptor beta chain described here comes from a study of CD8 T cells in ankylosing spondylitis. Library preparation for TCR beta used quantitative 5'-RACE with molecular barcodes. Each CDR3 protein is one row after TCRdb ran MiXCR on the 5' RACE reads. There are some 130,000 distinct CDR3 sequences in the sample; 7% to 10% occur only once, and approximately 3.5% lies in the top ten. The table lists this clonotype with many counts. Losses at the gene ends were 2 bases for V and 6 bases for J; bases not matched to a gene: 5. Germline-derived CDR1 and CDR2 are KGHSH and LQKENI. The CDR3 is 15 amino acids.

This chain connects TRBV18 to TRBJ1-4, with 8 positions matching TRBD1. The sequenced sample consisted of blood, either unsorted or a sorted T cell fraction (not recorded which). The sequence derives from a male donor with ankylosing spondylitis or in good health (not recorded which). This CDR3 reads CASSPDQGADEKLFF. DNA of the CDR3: TGTGCCAGCTCACCAGATCAGGGGGCGGATGAAAAACTGTTTTTT.